These 16 T cell receptor beta chains share one sample of origin, sequenced in a study of OX40 agonist ivuxolimab in advanced cancers. The receptor library was made with the immunoSEQ multiplex PCR assay. The table was pulled from immuneACCESS by TCRdb, which kept in-frame rearrangements only. Such tables lose some clones; where checked, under half of the loss comes from unresolved V genes, and the rest has no known cause. This sample lists 55,000 to 70,000 clones; 75% to 90% were detected once. The top ten clonotypes cover roughly 3.3% of the sample. The input for sequencing was CD4+ or CD8+ T cells sorted from blood, taken in a trial of the OX40 agonist ivuxolimab. All receptors derive from an adult with an advanced solid tumor such as melanoma, head and neck, liver or kidney cancer.

This chain joins TRBV9 and TRBJ1-6; perhaps TRBD1 as D (5 bases). CDR3 length: 15 amino acids. Trimming shortened V by 0 bases and J by 7 bases, and 11 bases separated the two germline ends. CDR1 and CDR2 (germline): SGDLS, YYNGEE. The CDR3 is CASSVGPGLNSPLHF. CDR3 DNA: TGTGCCAGCAGCGTAGGGCCAGGGCTGAATTCACCCCTCCACTTT.

This clone was recorded only once. CDR3: CASKPGADTGELFF. CDR3 in DNA: TGTGCCAGCAAGCCCGGGGCTGACACCGGGGAGCTGTTTTTT. The V call is TRBV28, the J call TRBJ2-2, with D possibly called TRBD1 or TRBD2 (5 bases each). The ends were cut back, 7 bases at V and 3 bases at J, with 12 bases in the middle. The CDR3 runs 14 residues. Germline CDR1 is MDHEN and CDR2 is SYDVKM.

In the case of this clone: The junction departs from the called germline gene at one end, perhaps through a read error. This rearrangement joins TRBV18 to TRBJ2-1, with D possibly being TRBD1 (5 bases). Germline assignment: CDR1 KGHSH and CDR2 LQKENI. CDR3 length: 13 residues. The CDR3 nucleotides are TGTGCCAGCTCACCTCAACCGACGAGCTCGACAGTCTTC. It codes for CASSPQPTSSTVF. Using reference TRBV18 and TRBJ2-1 for the parts outside the CDR3, the full variable domain is NAGVMQNPRHLVRRRGQEARLRCSPMKGHSHVYWYRQLPEEGLKFMVYLQKENIIDESGMPKERFSAEFPKEGPSILRIQQVVRGDSAAYFCASSPQPTSSTVFGPGTRLTVL.

The DNA for the CDR3 is TGCGCCAGCAGACCCTCCGGGCTAGCGGGGGTCTCCTACGAGCAGTACTTC. Translated, it gives CASRPSGLAGVSYEQYF. The chain recombines TRBV5-1 with TRBJ2-7; 10 nucleotides align to TRBD2. This CDR3 contains 17 residues. The germline CDR1 and CDR2 sequences are SGHRS and YFSETQ. V lost 5 bases to trimming and J lost 0 bases; unmatched junction nucleotides: 11.

The chain employs TRBV5-1 and TRBJ1-1; TRBD1 agrees at 7 bases. The length of the CDR3 is 13 residues. From germline, CDR1 is SGHRS and CDR2 YFSETQ. The ends lost 5 bases at V and 7 bases at J; junction bases unmatched: 8. The CDR3 DNA follows: TGCGCCAGCAGTACGACAGGGAACGGTGAAGCTTTCTTT. Protein product: CASSTTGNGEAFF. Filled out from reference TRBV5-1 and TRBJ1-1, the complete variable domain reads KAGVTQTPRYLIKTRGQQVTLSCSPISGHRSVSWYQQTPGQGLQFLFEYFSETQRNKGNFPGRFSGRQFSNSRSEMNVSTLELGDSALYLCASSTTGNGEAFFGQGTRLTVV.

The chain is built from TRBV5-1 and TRBJ2-1, with D perhaps matching TRBD1 (6 bases). V gave up 0 bases and J gave up 10 bases, with 11 bases separating them. This CDR3 is 13 amino acids long. The V gene's germline CDR1 is SGHRS and CDR2 YFSETQ. The CDR3 loop is CASSLAGAEEQFF. The CDR3 nucleotides read TGCGCCAGCAGCTTGGCAGGGGCGGAGGAGCAGTTCTTC.

In DNA form, the CDR3 reads TGTGCCAGCAGTTACTCAAATCCGGGACAGGGGTATGGCTACACCTTC. Protein product: CASSYSNPGQGYGYTF. The chain combines TRBV6-5 with TRBJ1-2; 10 nucleotides line up with TRBD1. CDR3 size: 16 residues. In germline, CDR1 is MNHEY, CDR2 SVGAGI. With 0 bases clipped from V and 5 bases from J, the junction kept 6 bases outside the gene matches.

The V gene is TRBV29-1, the J gene TRBJ2-3; no reliable D call. Germline CDR1 SQVTM, CDR2 ANQGSEA. V shed 4 bases and J shed 4 bases, with 9 bases lying between them. The CDR3 length is 12 residues. The CDR3 loop is CSVAWTSDTQYF. DNA for the CDR3: TGCAGCGTTGCATGGACGTCAGATACGCAGTATTTT.

This clone came up a few times. The rearrangement links TRBV6-5 to TRBJ2-7; D is perhaps TRBD1 or TRBD2 (5 bases each). Trimming removed 6 bases from V and 6 bases from J, with 15 bases in between. CDR3 size: 13 residues. From germline, CDR1 is MNHEY and CDR2 SVGAGI. The CDR3 protein is CASRPGTEGEQYF. The CDR3 nucleotides read TGTGCCAGCAGGCCCGGGACCGAGGGCGAGCAGTACTTC.

This chain uses TRBV6-5 with TRBJ1-2, with 10 bases that match TRBD1. With 5 bases clipped from V and 4 bases from J, the junction kept 4 bases outside the gene matches. The CDR3 consists of 14 residues. Germline assignment: CDR1 MNHEY and CDR2 SVGAGI. CDR3 region: CASSPTGGGYGYTF. The CDR3 DNA reads TGTGCCAGCAGTCCGACAGGGGGCGGCTATGGCTACACCTTC.

The chain has TRBV2 and TRBJ2-7, with D hard to call. This CDR3 is 13 amino acids long. Germline CDR1 reads SNHLY; CDR2 reads FYNNEI. Trimming removed 2 bases at V and 1 base at J, with 6 bases between. Written as DNA, the CDR3 is TGTGCCAGCAGTGAACAGCCTTCCTACGAGCAGTACTTC. Its translation is CASSEQPSYEQYF.

The chain joins TRBV28 to TRBJ2-3, with 11 bases fitting TRBD2. CDR3 length: 16 amino acids. The germline CDR1 and CDR2 sequences are MDHEN and SYDVKM. The V segment lost 5 bases and the J segment 2 bases; nucleotides outside the gene matches: 6. The CDR3: CASSPIAGGNTDTQYF. The CDR3 DNA reads TGTGCCAGCAGTCCCATAGCGGGGGGGAACACAGATACGCAGTATTTT. The full variable domain, with the rest looked up from reference TRBV28 and TRBJ2-3, is DVKVTQSSRYLVKRTGEKVFLECVQDMDHENMFWYRQDPGLGLRLIYFSYDVKMKEKGDIPEGYSVSREKKERFSLILESASTNQTSMYLCASSPIAGGNTDTQYFGPGTRLTVL.

This chain uses TRBV7-3 with TRBJ2-1; TRBD1 aligns across 7 bases. Germline values: CDR1 SGHTA, CDR2 FQGTGA. J gave up 3 bases and V 5 bases, and 10 bases lay outside the gene matches. The CDR3 is 16 residues long. The CDR3 DNA reads TGTGCCAGCAGCGACGCAGGGACAGACTACTACAATGAGCAGTTCTTC. It specifies CASSDAGTDYYNEQFF.

This chain links TRBV4-1 with TRBJ1-5; D remains unclear. This CDR3 has 16 amino acids. The V and J ends lost 4 bases and 5 bases respectively, with 18 bases between them. From germline, CDR1 is MGHRA and CDR2 YSYEKL. CDR3: CASSPPPGRLYQPQHF. The CDR3 DNA reads TGCGCCAGCAGCCCCCCCCCGGGCAGACTTTATCAGCCCCAGCATTTT.

The V call is TRBV18, the J call TRBJ1-5, with TRBD1 matching 8 bases. V lost 3 bases, J lost 9 bases, and 10 bases stayed unmatched. Germline V lookup: CDR1 KGHSH, CDR2 LQKENI. There are 15 residues in the CDR3. The CDR3 reads CASSPGTGSSWPQHF. The DNA for the CDR3 is TGTGCCAGCTCACCGGGGACAGGTAGTTCTTGGCCCCAGCATTTT.

The chain combines TRBV15 with TRBJ2-4; TRBD1 matches at 8 bases. Trimming took 4 bases from V and 0 from J; bases not matched to a gene: 5. CDR1 is LNHNV and CDR2 is YYDKDF in the germline V gene (reference sequence). The CDR3 extends over 16 amino acids. The CDR3 coding sequence is TGTGCCACCAGCACCGGGACAGGATTAGCCAAAAACATTCAGTACTTC. This codes for CATSTGTGLAKNIQYF.